Below are 27 T cell receptor beta chains sequenced from a single sample in a study of post-analysis software for immune sequencing data. Unique molecular identifiers were built into the TCR beta cDNA libraries. TCRdb fed the PCR reads into MiXCR, producing one record per CDR3 protein. Among around 260,000 distinct CDR3 sequences listed, less than 40% were seen once. Study-level results: Four to six TRBV segments, including TRBV5-6, TRBV5-1 and TRBV20-1, were more frequent in patients than controls.

These receptors have no known antigen. The specimen was blood. Receptors were obtained from a girl aged 10 to 17 with multiple sclerosis.

This clonotype was picked up many times. The CDR3 loop is CATSRVTGTDTQYF. For the CDR3, the DNA is TGTGCCACCAGCAGAGTAACAGGCACAGATACGCAGTATTTT. The chain carries TRBV15 and TRBJ2-3; D is unclear. V shed 1 base and J shed 1 base, with 6 bases lying between them. Looked up from germline, CDR1 is LNHNV and CDR2 is YYDKDF (reference sequence). The CDR3 consists of 14 residues.

The chain carries TRBV7-2 and TRBJ1-2; D is perhaps TRBD1 (5 bases). The V and J ends lost 1 base and 3 bases respectively, with 9 bases between them. CDR3 size: 14 residues. From germline, CDR1 is SGHTA and CDR2 FQGNSA. The CDR3 region is CASSLGGGYYGYTF. CDR3 sequence (DNA): TGTGCCAGCAGCTTAGGTGGGGGATACTATGGCTACACCTTC. The full variable domain, its missing parts supplied by reference TRBV7-2 and TRBJ1-2, is GAGVSQSPSNKVTEKGKDVELRCDPISGHTALYWYRQSLGQGLEFLIYFQGNSAPDKSGLPSDRFSAERTGGSVSTLTIQRTQQEDSAVYLCASSLGGGYYGYTFGSGTRLTVV.

There are a few counts of this clonotype. The chain has TRBV7-9 and TRBJ1-1; D perhaps matches TRBD1 (5 bases). The CDR3 contains 13 residues. Germline values: CDR1 SEHNR, CDR2 FQNEAQ (reference sequence). Trimming cost V 0 bases and J 10 bases, with 12 bases left between them. In DNA, the CDR3 is TGTGCCAGCAGCTTAGCCGAGGGCGGGGGAGCTTTCTTT. Its translation: CASSLAEGGGAFF.

This clonotype occurred many times. The chain is built from TRBV27 and TRBJ2-3; 7 bases line up with TRBD1. Per germline, CDR1 MNHEY and CDR2 SMNVEV (reference sequence). V dropped 5 bases and J dropped 6; count of bases not matched to a gene: 11. This CDR3 region has 15 residues. CDR3 region: CASSRIPTGTDTQYF. The DNA for the CDR3 is TGTGCCAGCAGTCGCATCCCGACAGGGACGGATACGCAGTATTTT.

This clonotype was picked up many times. The chain uses TRBV20-1 and TRBJ2-7, with 7 bases lining up with TRBD1. In germline, CDR1 is DFQATT, CDR2 SNEGSKA (reference sequence). The CDR3 consists of 13 residues. Unmatched junction bases numbered 2, after V lost 3 bases and J lost 0 bases. In DNA form, the CDR3 reads TGCAGTGCTAGGGGGGACAGCTCCTACGAGCAGTACTTC. It translates to CSARGDSSYEQYF.

About this clonotype itself: A read error may explain this, as a much larger clone is one base away. The rearrangement joins TRBV7-9 to TRBJ2-1; weak D call: TRBD1 (5 bases). This CDR3 has 15 residues. The germline V gene encodes CDR1 SEHNR and CDR2 FQNEAQ (reference sequence). The CDR3 spells CAGSHRSDRRNEQFF. DNA for the CDR3: TGTGCCGGCAGCCACAGGTCGGACCGGCGCAATGAGCAGTTCTTC. The full variable domain, its missing parts supplied by reference TRBV7-9 and TRBJ2-1, is DTGVSQNPRHKITKRGQNVTFRCDPISEHNRLYWYRQTLGQGPEFLTYFQNEAQLEKSRLLSDRFSAERPKGSFSTLEIQRTEQGDSAMYLCAGSHRSDRRNEQFFGPGTRLTVL.

This clonotype was detected many times. V usage is TRBV5-5 and J usage is TRBJ2-1; a possible D gene is TRBD2 (6 bases). Trimming removed 0 bases at V and 4 bases at J, with 11 bases between. Germline V lookup: CDR1 SGHKS, CDR2 YYEKEE (reference sequence). The CDR3 contains 15 residues. CDR3 sequence reads: CASSLGGETYNEQFF. CDR3 coding DNA: TGTGCCAGCAGCTTGGGGGGGGAGACATACAATGAGCAGTTCTTC.

This clonotype has a count of ten or more. The rearrangement joins TRBV10-3 to TRBJ2-3; 8 bases agree with TRBD1. In germline, CDR1 is ENHRY, CDR2 SYGVKD. V lost 5 bases and J lost 0; bases outside the gene matches: 4. This CDR3 is 15 amino acids long. The CDR3 sequence is CAISRTGMSTDTQYF. The CDR3, as DNA: TGTGCCATCAGTCGGACAGGGATGAGCACAGATACGCAGTATTTT.

This clonotype was recorded at least ten times. CDR3: CASGSGISLDEQFF. The CDR3 DNA sequence: TGTGCCAGCGGGAGCGGGATTTCCTTAGATGAGCAGTTCTTC. The chain couples TRBV7-2 to TRBJ2-1, with 7 bases matching TRBD2. CDR1 SGHTA and CDR2 FQGNSA come from the germline V gene. This CDR3 is built from 14 residues. The V and J ends lost 8 bases and 8 bases, in that order; junction bases with no gene match: 12.

V gene TRBV6-5 combines with J gene TRBJ2-1; no firm D call. The CDR3 totals 15 residues. With 2 bases removed from V and 8 bases from J, the gap between germline ends came to 16 bases. Germline values: CDR1 MNHEY, CDR2 SVGAGI. The CDR3 protein is CASSYRRVHLHEQFF. CDR3 nucleotides: TGTGCCAGCAGTTACCGCCGGGTCCACTTACATGAGCAGTTCTTC.

The chain joins TRBV20-1 to TRBJ2-4; D call uncertain. The DNA end is more similar to TRBJ2-7, so the J call may be wrong. Germline V gene data show CDR1 as DFQATT and CDR2 as SNEGSKA (reference sequence). The CDR3 is 12 amino acids. This chain's CDR3 is CSASNRDYEQYF. In DNA, the CDR3 is TGCAGTGCTAGTAATAGAGACTACGAGCAGTACTTC.

This clonotype was counted many times. This chain uses TRBV3-1 with TRBJ2-1; the match to TRBD2 covers 9 bases. Trimming removed 4 bases from V and 9 bases from J; junction bases left unmatched: 10. CDR3 size: 15 residues. Germline-derived CDR1 and CDR2 are LGHDT and YNNKEL (reference sequence). The CDR3 DNA is TGTGCCAGCAGCCGCATGGGTACTAGCGGGCTTGAGCAGTTCTTC. Translated: CASSRMGTSGLEQFF.

This clonotype occurred many times. CDR3 sequence reads: CSVAAGGAWAEAFF. The CDR3 bases are TGCAGCGTCGCCGCAGGGGGGGCTTGGGCTGAAGCTTTCTTT. The rearrangement uses TRBV29-1 and TRBJ1-1; 7 bases are a match to TRBD1. Germline V gene sequence: CDR1 SQVTM, CDR2 ANQGSEA. CDR3 length: 14 residues. Germline trimming cut 6 bases from V and 6 bases from J; bases unmatched to any gene: 13.

Points on this clonotype: A much larger clone differs by one base, so this may be a read error. The chain employs TRBV29-1 and TRBJ1-1; 7 bases line up with TRBD1. CDR3 length equals 14 residues. In germline, CDR1 is SQVTM, CDR2 ANQGSEA. CDR3 DNA sequence: TGCAGCGCTGAAACCTACAGGGGGAACACTGAAGCTTTCTTT. Protein: CSAETYRGNTEAFF.

The chain carries TRBV20-1 and TRBJ1-5; TRBD1 matches at 8 bases. The germline V gene has CDR1 DFQATT and CDR2 SNEGSKA (reference sequence). V lost 4 bases, J lost 6 bases, and 8 bases stayed unmatched. This CDR3 comprises 14 residues. CDR3 DNA sequence: TGCAGTGCTATGGACAGGGTCGGGAGTCAGCCCCAGCATTTT. It codes for CSAMDRVGSQPQHF.

V and J are TRBV7-9 and TRBJ2-1; 9 bases are a match to TRBD2. With 1 base clipped from V and 8 bases from J, the junction kept 3 bases outside the gene matches. The germline CDR1 and CDR2 sequences are SEHNR and FQNEAQ (reference sequence). The CDR3 has 14 amino acids. CDR3 residues: CASSLVREGYEQFF. The CDR3 bases are TGTGCCAGCAGCTTAGTGCGGGAGGGTTATGAGCAGTTCTTC.

There are many counts of this clonotype. The chain couples TRBV4-2 to TRBJ1-5; D might be TRBD1 (6 bases). This CDR3 spans 13 amino acids. V lost 5 bases, J lost 6 bases, and 11 bases lay in between. The germline V gene has CDR1 LGHNA and CDR2 YNFKEQ. CDR3 sequence: CASSDGTSQPQHF. The CDR3 nucleotides are TGTGCCAGCAGCGACGGGACATCTCAGCCCCAGCATTTT.

CDR3 sequence (DNA): TGTGCCATCAGTGGAGGGGGCTCGGCGGGCTACACCTTC. This encodes CAISGGGSAGYTF. The V call is TRBV10-3, the J call TRBJ1-2; 7 nucleotides align to TRBD1. The junction had 7 bases not matched to a gene; V was cut back by 4 bases and J by 8 bases. The CDR3 is 13 amino acids. The germline V gene has CDR1 ENHRY and CDR2 SYGVKD.

This clonotype was seen a handful of times. The chain couples TRBV14 to TRBJ1-5; D is unresolved. The V end lost 0 bases, the J end lost 4 bases, and 13 bases lay between the germline ends. CDR1 is SGHDN and CDR2 is FVKESK in the germline V gene. The CDR3 spans 16 residues. Written as DNA, the CDR3 is TGTGCCAGCAGCCAAGAGACCACAGCTCCTAATCAGCCCCAGCATTTT. Translation gives CASSQETTAPNQPQHF.

The chain joins TRBV28 to TRBJ2-4; 8 bases align to TRBD1. CDR1 MDHEN and CDR2 SYDVKM come from the germline V gene. V lost 8 bases, J lost 0 bases, and 12 bases stayed unmatched. This CDR3 region has 17 residues. The CDR3 reads CASHGTGVSLAKNIQYF. In DNA form, the CDR3 reads TGTGCCAGCCACGGGACAGGTGTATCTCTAGCCAAAAACATTCAGTACTTC.

Details on this clonotype: A read error may be the cause here, since a much bigger clone is one base away. The chain links TRBV7-3 to TRBJ2-5, with 8 positions matching TRBD1. There are 14 residues in the CDR3. CDR1 and CDR2 from the germline V gene are SGHTA and FQGTGA. J was trimmed by 11 bases and V by 5 bases; bases with no gene match: 13. The CDR3 region is CASSMDRDGNEQYF. CDR3 DNA: TGTGCCAGCAGCATGGACAGGGACGGGAATGAGCAGTACTTC.

This clonotype was observed many times. This chain links TRBV20-1 with TRBJ2-2, with a weak D call TRBD2 (5 bases). Germline CDR1 is DFQATT and CDR2 is SNEGSKA (reference sequence). V lost 3 bases, J lost 6 bases, and 11 bases lay in between. The CDR3 runs 13 residues. The DNA for the CDR3 is TGCAGTGCTAGTTTGGGAGAGGCCGGGGAGCTGTTTTTT. Its protein product is CSASLGEAGELFF.

This clonotype was seen more than once but under ten times. The J gene is TRBJ2-1, the V gene TRBV4-1; no reliable D call. V dropped 0 bases and J dropped 8 bases, with 8 bases sitting between them. Germline CDR1 is MGHRA and CDR2 is YSYEKL. The CDR3 spans 13 residues. CDR3 in amino acids: CASSQEGRDEQFF. The CDR3 DNA sequence: TGCGCCAGCAGCCAAGAGGGCCGGGATGAGCAGTTCTTC.

The chain carries TRBV7-2 and TRBJ2-5, with 10 positions matching TRBD2. The germline V gene encodes CDR1 SGHTA and CDR2 FQGNSA. This CDR3 spans 17 amino acids. Germline trimming cut 1 base from V and 3 bases from J; bases unmatched to any gene: 8. The CDR3 region is CASSLVLSLAGEETQYF. As DNA, the CDR3 is TGTGCCAGCAGCTTAGTTTTGAGCCTAGCGGGGGAAGAGACCCAGTACTTC. Together with reference TRBV7-2 and TRBJ2-5, the CDR3 gives the full variable domain: GAGVSQSPSNKVTEKGKDVELRCDPISGHTALYWYRQSLGQGLEFLIYFQGNSAPDKSGLPSDRFSAERTGGSVSTLTIQRTQQEDSAVYLCASSLVLSLAGEETQYFGPGTRLLVL.

The chain combines TRBV10-3 with TRBJ1-5; D is undetermined. This CDR3 is 11 amino acids long. Germline V gene data show CDR1 as ENHRY and CDR2 as SYGVKD. V lost 9 bases and J lost 5, with 8 bases in between. The CDR3 loop is CAIGRDQPQHF. CDR3 bases: TGTGCCATAGGACGAGATCAGCCCCAGCATTTT.

CDR3 sequence: CASSFAQGGEQFF. Written as DNA, the CDR3 is TGTGCCAGCAGCTTTGCCCAAGGCGGTGAGCAGTTCTTC. The chain joins TRBV7-9 to TRBJ2-1; no clear D gene. The CDR3 consists of 13 residues. CDR1 is SEHNR and CDR2 is FQNEAQ in the germline V gene (reference sequence). V lost 3 bases to trimming and J lost 9 bases, with 12 bases between them.

The V gene is TRBV28, the J gene TRBJ2-3; D gene uncertain. The germline V and J ends were trimmed by 4 bases and 5 bases, with 7 bases remaining between them. Germline V gene lookup returns CDR1 MDHEN and CDR2 SYDVKM. The CDR3 runs 12 residues. CDR3: CASSSTIDTQYF. The CDR3 nucleotides are TGTGCCAGCAGTTCAACTATAGATACGCAGTATTTT.